The rows below give T cell receptor beta chains drawn from one sample of a study of T cell responses to AZD1222 COVID-19 vaccine. Some clones are missing from TCRdb's copy, which holds only in-frame ones; the method was immunoSEQ multiplex PCR. Of under 140,000 clones in the sample, roughly nine tenths were seen once. The material sequenced was peripheral blood, taken on day 0 of AZD1222 vaccination. The receptor source for this set is an adult in good health. The conserved cysteine and the conserved F or W are not part of the CDR3 here.

>TRBV27
ASSVTGVRTEAF
>TRBV10-2
ASSEFTGAFNEKLF
>TRBV4-1
ASSLEGFSEQY
>TRBV19
ASSTIGQYAEQY
>TRBV29-1
SVGNSNYGYT
>TRBV4-1
ASSQDTKETQY
>TRBV27
ASSLLSTSETQY
>TRBV24-1
ATSDLLDEQF
>TRBV5-6
ASSPRGSYNSPLH
>TRBV2
ASKGQTGIDEQY
>TRBV3-1/TRBV3-2
AISKSGGNTEAF
>TRBV7-8
ASSLFSEAF
>TRBV24-1
ATSDSGQGARDTQY
>TRBV18
ASSPSAGGVHEQY
>TRBV10-1
ASSDAAAYEAF
>TRBV7-2
ASSFDRGTFYEQY
>TRBV3-1/TRBV3-2
ASSARQGYEQY
>TRBV7-9
AGGAGGVSYGYT
>TRBV5-1
ASSPTQETQY
>TRBV21-1
ASSSQPDLVPTGELF
>TRBV29-1
SVPWDSQETQY
>TRBV2
ASSNIYAVGSNQPQH
>TRBV7-9
ASSATGAGNTIY
>TRBV7-2
ASSFRGLYQETQY
>TRBV5-1
ASSLADMNTEAF
>TRBV19
ASSIDPGRALNTEAF
>TRBV7-6
ASSPRGDSSGNTIY
>TRBV6-2/TRBV6-3
ASSYEARGATDTQY
>TRBV7-9
ASSLTGASGYT
>TRBV5-8
ASSAGTRTNYGYT
>TRBV5-4
ASSLDYRGYGYT
>TRBV2
ASSPEEFQKLF
>TRBV11-1
ASSLNPRGSTEAF
>TRBV30
AWSALNRAPGEAF
>TRBV27
ASSSQQGGYGYT
>TRBV5-1
ASSAGTLNTEAF
>TRBV29-1
SVRTGDNYGYT
>TRBV7-9
ASSLYPYEQY
>TRBV27
ASSSPGALERSPLH
>TRBV30
AWKGDSGKAF
>TRBV11-2
ASSLAGTGSYEQY
>TRBV4-1
ASSQLMSSGNTIY
>TRBV7-9
ASRKYGNTIY
>TRBV27
ASSFDGKAYNEQF
>TRBV29-1
SVDFWGGANSYEQF
>TRBV4-1
ASSQDPGGMNTEAF
>TRBV12-3/TRBV12-4
ASSRGTGDGYT
>TRBV19
ASRRTGTGDYEQY
>TRBV7-6
ASSYTGQETQY